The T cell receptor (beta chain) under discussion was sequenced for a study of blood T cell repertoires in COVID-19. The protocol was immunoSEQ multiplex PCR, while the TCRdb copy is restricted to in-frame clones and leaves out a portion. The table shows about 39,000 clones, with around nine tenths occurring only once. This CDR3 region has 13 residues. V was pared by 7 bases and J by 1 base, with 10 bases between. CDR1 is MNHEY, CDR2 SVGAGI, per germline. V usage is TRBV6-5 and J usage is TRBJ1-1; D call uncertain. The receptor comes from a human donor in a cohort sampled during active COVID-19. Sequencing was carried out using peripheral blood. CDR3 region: CASMQASNTEAFF. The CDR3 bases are TGTGCCAGCATGCAGGCGTCGAACACTGAAGCTTTCTTT.